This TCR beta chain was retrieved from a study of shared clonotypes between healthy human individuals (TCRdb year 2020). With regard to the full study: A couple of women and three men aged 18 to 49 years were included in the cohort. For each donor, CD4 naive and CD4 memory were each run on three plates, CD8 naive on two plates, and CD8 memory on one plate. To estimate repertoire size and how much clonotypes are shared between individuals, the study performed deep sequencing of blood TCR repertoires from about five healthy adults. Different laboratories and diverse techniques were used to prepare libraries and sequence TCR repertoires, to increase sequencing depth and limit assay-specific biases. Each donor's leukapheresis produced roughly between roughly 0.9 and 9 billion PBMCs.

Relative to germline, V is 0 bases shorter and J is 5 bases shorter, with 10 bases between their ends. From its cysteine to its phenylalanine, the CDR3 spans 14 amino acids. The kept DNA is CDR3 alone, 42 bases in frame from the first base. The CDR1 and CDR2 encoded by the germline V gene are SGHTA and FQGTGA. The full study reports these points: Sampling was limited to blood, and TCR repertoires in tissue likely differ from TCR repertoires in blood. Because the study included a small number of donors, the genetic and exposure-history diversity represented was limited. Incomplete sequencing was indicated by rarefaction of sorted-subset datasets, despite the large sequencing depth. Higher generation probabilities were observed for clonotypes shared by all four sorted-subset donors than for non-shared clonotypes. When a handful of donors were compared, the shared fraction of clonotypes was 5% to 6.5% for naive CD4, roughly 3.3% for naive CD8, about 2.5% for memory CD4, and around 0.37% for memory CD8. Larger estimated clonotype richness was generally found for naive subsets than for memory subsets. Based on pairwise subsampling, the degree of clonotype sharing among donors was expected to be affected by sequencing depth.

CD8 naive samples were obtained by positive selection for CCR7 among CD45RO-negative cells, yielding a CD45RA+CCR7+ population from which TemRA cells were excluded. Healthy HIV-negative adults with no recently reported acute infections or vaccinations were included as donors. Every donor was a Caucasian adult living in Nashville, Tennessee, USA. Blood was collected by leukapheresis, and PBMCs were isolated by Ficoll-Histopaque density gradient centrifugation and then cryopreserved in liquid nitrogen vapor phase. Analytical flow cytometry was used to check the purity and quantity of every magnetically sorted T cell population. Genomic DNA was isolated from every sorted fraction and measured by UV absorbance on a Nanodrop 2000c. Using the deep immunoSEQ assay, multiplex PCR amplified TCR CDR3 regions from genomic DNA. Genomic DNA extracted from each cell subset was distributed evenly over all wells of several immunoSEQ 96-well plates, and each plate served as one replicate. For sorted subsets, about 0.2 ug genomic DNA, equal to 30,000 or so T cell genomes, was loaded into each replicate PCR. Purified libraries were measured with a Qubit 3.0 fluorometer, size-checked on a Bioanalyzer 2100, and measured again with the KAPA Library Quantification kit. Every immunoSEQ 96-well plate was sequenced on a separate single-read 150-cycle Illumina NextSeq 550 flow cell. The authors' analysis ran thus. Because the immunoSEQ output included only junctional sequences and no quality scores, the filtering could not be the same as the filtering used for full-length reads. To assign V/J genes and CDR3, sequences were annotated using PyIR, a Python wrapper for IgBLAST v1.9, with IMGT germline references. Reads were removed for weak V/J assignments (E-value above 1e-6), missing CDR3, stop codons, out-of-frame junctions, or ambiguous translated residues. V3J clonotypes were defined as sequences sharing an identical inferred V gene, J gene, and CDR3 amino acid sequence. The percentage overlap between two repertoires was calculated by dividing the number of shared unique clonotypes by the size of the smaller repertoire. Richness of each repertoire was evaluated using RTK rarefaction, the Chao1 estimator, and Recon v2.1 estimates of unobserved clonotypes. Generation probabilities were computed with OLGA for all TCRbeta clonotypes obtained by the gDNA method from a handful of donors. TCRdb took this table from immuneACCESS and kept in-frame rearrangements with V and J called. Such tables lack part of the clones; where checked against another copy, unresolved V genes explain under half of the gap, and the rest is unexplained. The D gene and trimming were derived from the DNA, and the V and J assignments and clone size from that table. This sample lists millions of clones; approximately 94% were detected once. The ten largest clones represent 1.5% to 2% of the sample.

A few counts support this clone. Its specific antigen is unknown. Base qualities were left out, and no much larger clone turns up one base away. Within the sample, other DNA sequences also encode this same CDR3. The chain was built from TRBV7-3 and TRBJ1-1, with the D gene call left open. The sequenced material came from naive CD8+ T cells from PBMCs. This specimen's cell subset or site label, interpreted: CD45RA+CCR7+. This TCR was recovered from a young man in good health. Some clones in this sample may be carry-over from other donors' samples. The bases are TGTGCCAGCAGCTTAACCGGAGGTAGGACTGAAGCTTTCTTT. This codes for CASSLTGGRTEAFF.